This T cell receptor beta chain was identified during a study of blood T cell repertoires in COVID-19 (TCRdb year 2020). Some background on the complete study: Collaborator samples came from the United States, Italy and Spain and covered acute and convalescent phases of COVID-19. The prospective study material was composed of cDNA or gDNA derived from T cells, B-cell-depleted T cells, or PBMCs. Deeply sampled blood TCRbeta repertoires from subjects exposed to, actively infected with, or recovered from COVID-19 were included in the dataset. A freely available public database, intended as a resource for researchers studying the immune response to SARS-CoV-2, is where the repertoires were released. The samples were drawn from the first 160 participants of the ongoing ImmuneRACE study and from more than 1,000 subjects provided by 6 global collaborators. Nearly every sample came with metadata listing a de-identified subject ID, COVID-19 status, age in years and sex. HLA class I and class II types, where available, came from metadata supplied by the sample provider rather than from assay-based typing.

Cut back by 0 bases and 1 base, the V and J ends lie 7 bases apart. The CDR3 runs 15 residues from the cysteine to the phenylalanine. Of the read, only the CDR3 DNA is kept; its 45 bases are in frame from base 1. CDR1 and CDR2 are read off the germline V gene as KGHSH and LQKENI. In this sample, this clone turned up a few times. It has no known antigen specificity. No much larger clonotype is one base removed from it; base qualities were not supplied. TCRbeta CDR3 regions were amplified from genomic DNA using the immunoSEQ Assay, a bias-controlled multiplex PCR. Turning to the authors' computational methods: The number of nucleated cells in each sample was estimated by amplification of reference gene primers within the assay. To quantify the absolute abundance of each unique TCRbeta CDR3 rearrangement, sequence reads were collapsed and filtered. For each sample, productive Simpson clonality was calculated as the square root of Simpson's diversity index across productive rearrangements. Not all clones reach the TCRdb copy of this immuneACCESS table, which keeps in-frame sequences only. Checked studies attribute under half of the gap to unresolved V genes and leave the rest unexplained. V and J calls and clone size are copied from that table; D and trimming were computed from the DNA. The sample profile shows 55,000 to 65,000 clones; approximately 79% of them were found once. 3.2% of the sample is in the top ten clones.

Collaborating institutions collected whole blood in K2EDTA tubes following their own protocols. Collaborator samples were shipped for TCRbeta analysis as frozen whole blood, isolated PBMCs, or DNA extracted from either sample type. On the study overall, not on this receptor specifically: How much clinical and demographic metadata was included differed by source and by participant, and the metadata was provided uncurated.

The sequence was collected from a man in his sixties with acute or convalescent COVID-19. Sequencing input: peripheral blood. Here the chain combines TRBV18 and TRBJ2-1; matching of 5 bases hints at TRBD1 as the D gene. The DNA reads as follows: TGTGCCAGCTCACCACCGCCAGGGTCCTACAATGAGCAGTTCTTC. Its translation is CASSPPPGSYNEQFF.